The clone carrying this TCR beta chain was observed a few times. Per germline, CDR1 LGHNA and CDR2 YSLEER. Trimming took off 0 bases at V and 5 bases at J, with 13 bases between the two ends. This CDR3 contains 15 residues. The data originate from a study of blood T cell repertoires in COVID-19. Under the authors' procedure: Reference gene primer amplification yielded estimated nucleated cell counts. Method: immunoSEQ multiplex PCR; TCRdb's copy keeps in-frame clones and lacks some. That table gives V, J and clone size, and the DNA gave D and trimming. The sample holds 95,000 to 150,000 clones; roughly 77% are singletons and the top ten take 16%.

Specimen: peripheral blood. The J gene is TRBJ2-5, the V gene TRBV4-3, with D possibly being TRBD1 (5 bases). The clonotype comes from a man in his fifties or sixties with active or convalescent COVID-19. The CDR3 nucleotides read TGCGCCAGCAGCCAAGACCACGACAGTTTCGAGACCCAGTACTTC. It encodes CASSQDHDSFETQYF.